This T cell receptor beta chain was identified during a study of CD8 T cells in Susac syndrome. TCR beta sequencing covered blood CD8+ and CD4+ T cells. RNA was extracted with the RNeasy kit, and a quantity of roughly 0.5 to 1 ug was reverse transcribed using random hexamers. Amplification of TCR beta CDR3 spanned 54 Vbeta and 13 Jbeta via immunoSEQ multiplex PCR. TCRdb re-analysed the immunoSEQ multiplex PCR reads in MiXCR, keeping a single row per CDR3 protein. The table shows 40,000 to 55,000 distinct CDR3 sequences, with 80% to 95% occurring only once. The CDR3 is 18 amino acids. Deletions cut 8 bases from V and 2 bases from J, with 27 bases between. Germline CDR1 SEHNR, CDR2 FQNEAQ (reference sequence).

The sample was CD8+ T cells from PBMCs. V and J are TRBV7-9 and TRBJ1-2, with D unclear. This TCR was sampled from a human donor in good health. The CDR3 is CASLSLVIGHTTNYGYTF. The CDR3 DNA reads TGTGCCAGCCTCTCTTTGGTAATAGGGCATACCACGAACTATGGCTACACCTTC. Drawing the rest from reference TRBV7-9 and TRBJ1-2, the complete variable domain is DTGVSQNPRHKITKRGQNVTFRCDPISEHNRLYWYRQTLGQGPEFLTYFQNEAQLEKSRLLSDRFSAERPKGSFSTLEIQRTEQGDSAMYLCASLSLVIGHTTNYGYTFGSGTRLTVV.